This T cell receptor (beta chain) originates from a study of cytotoxic CD8 clonotypes in ibrutinib-treated CLL. Across the whole study: Average yields of 255,043 productive templates and 75,000 to 95,000 productive rearrangements characterized the samples. Study findings and constraints: The study found clonality rose at ibrutinib response, then fell toward baseline at progression. Starting clonality was above that of age-matched healthy donors and tracked circulating CD8+ T-cell counts.

This clone was seen once. Its antigen is undetermined. The protocol was immunoSEQ multiplex PCR, while the TCRdb copy is restricted to in-frame clones and leaves out a portion. The sample yields some 98,000 clones, about 72% seen once. The TCR was taken from a human donor with chronic lymphocytic leukemia. This specimen was PBMCs, taken after 12 months of ibrutinib treatment.

The CDR3 DNA follows: TGCGCCAGGACAGGGGACTCTAGCACAGATACGCAGTATTTT. Its translation is CARTGDSSTDTQYF. V and J are TRBV10-2 and TRBJ2-3; 8 bases are shared with TRBD1. The CDR3 has 14 amino acids. In germline, CDR1 is WSHSY, CDR2 SAAADI. The J segment lost 0 bases and the V segment lost 9 bases, leaving 5 bases of the junction unmatched.